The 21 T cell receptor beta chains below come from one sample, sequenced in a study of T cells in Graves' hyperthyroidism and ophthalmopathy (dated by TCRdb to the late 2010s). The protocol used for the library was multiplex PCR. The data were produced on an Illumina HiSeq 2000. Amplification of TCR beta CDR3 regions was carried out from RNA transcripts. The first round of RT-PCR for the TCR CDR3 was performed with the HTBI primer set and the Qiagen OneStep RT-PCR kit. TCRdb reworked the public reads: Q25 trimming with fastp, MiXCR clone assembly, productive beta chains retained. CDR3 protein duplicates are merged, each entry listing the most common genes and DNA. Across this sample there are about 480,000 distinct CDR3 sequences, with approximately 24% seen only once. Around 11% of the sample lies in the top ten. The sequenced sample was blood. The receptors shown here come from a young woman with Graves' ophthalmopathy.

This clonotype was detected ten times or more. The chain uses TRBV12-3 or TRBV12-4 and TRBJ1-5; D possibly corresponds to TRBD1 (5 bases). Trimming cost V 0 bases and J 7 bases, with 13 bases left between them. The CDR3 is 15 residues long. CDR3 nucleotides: TGTGCCAGCAGTTTAGCGGGGGGTACGGGCCAGCCCCAGCATTTT. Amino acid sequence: CASSLAGGTGQPQHF.

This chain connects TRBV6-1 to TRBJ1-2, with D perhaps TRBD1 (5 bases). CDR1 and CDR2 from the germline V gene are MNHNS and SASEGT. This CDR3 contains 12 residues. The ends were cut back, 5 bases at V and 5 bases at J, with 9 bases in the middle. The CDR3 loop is CASSPRVYGYTF. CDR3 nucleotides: TGTGCCAGCAGTCCCAGGGTTTATGGCTACACCTTC.

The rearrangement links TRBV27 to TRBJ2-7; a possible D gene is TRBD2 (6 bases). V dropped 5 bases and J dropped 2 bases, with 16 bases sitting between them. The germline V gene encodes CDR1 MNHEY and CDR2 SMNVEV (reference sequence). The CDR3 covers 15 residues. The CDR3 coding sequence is TGTGCCAGCAGTCTACACCGGGACTTACCCTACGAGCAGTACTTC. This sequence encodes CASSLHRDLPYEQYF.

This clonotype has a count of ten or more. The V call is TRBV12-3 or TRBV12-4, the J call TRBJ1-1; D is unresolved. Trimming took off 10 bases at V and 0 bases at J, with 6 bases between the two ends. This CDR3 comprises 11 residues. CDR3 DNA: TGTGCCACCAACCTGAACACTGAAGCTTTCTTT. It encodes CATNLNTEAFF.

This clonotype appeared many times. The DNA for the CDR3 is TGTGCCAGCAGCGAAACGACGGGCGGAGATACGCAGTATTTT. Its protein is CASSETTGGDTQYF. The genes are TRBV7-9 and TRBJ2-3; D is unresolved. Germline V CDR1 and CDR2: SEHNR, FQNEAQ (reference sequence). V dropped 5 bases and J dropped 5 bases, with 14 bases sitting between them. The CDR3 covers 14 residues.

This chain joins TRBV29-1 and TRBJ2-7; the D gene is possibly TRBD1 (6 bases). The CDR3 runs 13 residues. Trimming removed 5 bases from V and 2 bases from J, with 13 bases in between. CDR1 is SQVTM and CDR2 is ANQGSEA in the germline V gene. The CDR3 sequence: CSVSEQGPYEQYF. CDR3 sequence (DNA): TGCAGCGTTTCGGAACAGGGTCCCTACGAGCAGTACTTC.

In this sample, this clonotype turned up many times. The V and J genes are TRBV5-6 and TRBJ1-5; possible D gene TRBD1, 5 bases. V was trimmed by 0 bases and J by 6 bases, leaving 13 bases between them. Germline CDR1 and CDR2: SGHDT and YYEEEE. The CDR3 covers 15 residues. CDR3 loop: CASSLAVAGTQPQHF. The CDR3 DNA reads TGTGCCAGCAGCTTGGCGGTGGCTGGGACTCAGCCCCAGCATTTT.

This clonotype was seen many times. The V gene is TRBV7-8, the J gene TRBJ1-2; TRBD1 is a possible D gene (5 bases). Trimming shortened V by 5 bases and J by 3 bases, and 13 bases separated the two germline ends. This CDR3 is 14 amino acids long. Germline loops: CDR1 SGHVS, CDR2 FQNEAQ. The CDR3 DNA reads TGTGCCAGCAGCCCCTCCCAGGGAGACTATGGCTACACCTTC. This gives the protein CASSPSQGDYGYTF.

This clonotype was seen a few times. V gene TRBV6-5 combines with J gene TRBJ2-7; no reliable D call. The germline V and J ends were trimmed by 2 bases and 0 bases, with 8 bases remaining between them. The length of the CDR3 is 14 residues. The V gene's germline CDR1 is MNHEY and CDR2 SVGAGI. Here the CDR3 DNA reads TGTGCCAGCAGTTACGGCCAGAACTCCTACGAGCAGTACTTC. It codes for CASSYGQNSYEQYF.

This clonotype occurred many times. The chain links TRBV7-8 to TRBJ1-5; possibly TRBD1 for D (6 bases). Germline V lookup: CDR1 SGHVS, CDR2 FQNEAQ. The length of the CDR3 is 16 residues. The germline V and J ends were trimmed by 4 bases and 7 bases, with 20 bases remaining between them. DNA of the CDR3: TGTGCCAGCAGCTCAGTGGGTGGAGGGGGGGCACAGCCCCAGCATTTT. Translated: CASSSVGGGGAQPQHF.

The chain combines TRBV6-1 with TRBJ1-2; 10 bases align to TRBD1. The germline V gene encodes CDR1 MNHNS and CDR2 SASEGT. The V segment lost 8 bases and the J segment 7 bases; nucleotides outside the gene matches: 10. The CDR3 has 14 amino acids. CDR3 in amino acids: CASFRGQGSGGYTF. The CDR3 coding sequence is TGTGCCAGCTTCCGGGGACAGGGGTCGGGTGGCTACACCTTC.

In DNA form, the CDR3 reads TGTGCCACCAGCAGACAGGGACCGAGGGGGCAGTACTTC. Residues: CATSRQGPRGQYF. The rearrangement joins TRBV15 to TRBJ2-7; either TRBD1 or TRBD2 may fit D (5 bases each). The ends were cut back, 2 bases at V and 9 bases at J, with 14 bases in the middle. The CDR3 runs 13 residues. Per the germline V gene, CDR1 is LNHNV and CDR2 is YYDKDF (reference sequence).

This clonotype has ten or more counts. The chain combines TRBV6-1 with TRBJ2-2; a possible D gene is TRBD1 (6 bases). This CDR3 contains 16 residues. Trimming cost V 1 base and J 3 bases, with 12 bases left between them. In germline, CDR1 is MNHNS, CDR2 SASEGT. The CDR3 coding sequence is TGTGCCAGCAGTGAAGTTGGGGGCCTTGACACCGGGGAGCTGTTTTTT. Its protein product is CASSEVGGLDTGELFF.

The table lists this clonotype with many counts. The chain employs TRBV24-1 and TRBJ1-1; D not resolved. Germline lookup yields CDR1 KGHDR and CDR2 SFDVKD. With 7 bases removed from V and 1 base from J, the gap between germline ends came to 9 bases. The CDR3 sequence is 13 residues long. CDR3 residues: CATSASWNTEAFF. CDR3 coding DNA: TGTGCCACCAGCGCTTCTTGGAACACTGAAGCTTTCTTT.

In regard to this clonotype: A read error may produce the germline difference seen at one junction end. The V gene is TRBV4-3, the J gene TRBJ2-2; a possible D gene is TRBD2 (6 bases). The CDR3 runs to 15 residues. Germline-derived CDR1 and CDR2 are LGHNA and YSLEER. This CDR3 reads CASSQGTAGSGDLFF. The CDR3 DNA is TGCGCCAGCAGCCAGGGGACCGCGGGGTCCGGGGATCTGTTTTTT.

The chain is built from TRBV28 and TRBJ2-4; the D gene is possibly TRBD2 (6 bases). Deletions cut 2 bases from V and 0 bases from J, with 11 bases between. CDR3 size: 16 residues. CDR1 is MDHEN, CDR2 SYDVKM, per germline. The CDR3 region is CASSLTGVIAKNIQYF. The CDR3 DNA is TGTGCCAGCAGTTTAACGGGGGTGATAGCCAAAAACATTCAGTACTTC. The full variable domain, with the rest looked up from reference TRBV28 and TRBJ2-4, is DVKVTQSSRYLVKRTGEKVFLECVQDMDHENMFWYRQDPGLGLRLIYFSYDVKMKEKGDIPEGYSVSREKKERFSLILESASTNQTSMYLCASSLTGVIAKNIQYFGAGTRLSVL.

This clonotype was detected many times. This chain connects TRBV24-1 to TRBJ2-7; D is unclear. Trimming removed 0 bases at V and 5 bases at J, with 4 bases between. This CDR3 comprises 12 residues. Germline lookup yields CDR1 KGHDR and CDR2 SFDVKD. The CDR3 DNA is TGTGCCACCAGTGATTTGGGTGACGAGCAGTACTTC. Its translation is CATSDLGDEQYF.

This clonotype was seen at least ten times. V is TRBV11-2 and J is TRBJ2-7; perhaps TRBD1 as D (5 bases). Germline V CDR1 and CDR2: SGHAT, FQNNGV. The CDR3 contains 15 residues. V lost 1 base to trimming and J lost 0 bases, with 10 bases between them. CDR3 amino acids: CASSLGQGRSYEQYF. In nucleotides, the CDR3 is TGTGCCAGCAGCTTAGGGCAGGGTCGCTCCTACGAGCAGTACTTC.

CDR3 bases: TGTGCCTGCAGGGGACTAGCGAGCGAGCAGTACGTC. Translated, it gives CACRGLASEQYV. This chain connects TRBV27 to TRBJ2-7; 10 bases fit TRBD2. The CDR3 is 12 residues long. CDR1 and CDR2 from the germline V gene are MNHEY and SMNVEV (reference sequence).

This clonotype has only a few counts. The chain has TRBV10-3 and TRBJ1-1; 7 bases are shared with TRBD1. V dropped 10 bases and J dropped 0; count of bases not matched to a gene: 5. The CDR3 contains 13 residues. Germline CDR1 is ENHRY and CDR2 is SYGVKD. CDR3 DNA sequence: TGTGCCACCCTGGGACAGTTGAACACTGAAGCTTTCTTT. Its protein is CATLGQLNTEAFF.

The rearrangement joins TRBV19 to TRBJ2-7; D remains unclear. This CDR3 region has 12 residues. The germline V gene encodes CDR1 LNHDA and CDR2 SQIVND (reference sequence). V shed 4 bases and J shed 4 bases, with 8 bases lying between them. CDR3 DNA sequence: TGTGCCAGTAGTAAGTCCGGGTACGAGCAGTACTTC. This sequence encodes CASSKSGYEQYF.